These 28 T cell receptor beta chains share one sample of origin, sequenced in a study of shared clonotypes between healthy human individuals. Measured with immunoSEQ multiplex PCR; TCRdb has only the in-frame clones, and not every one. Here the sample spans about 2.4 million clones, 90% to 95% being singletons. Sequencing was done on a sample of naive CD4+ T cells from PBMCs. Noted subset: CD45RA+ positively selected. The receptor set was obtained from a man between 18 and 29 years old in good health. Some clones in this sample may be carry-over from other donors' samples.

On this clone: The same CDR3 can be traced to other DNA sequences in this sample. The chain links TRBV7-9 to TRBJ2-5; no definite D call. The tail of the sequence fits TRBJ2-7 better, so the J call may be wrong. The CDR3 extends over 12 amino acids. Germline V lookup: CDR1 SEHNR, CDR2 FQNEAQ (reference sequence). The CDR3 sequence is CASSLVGYEQYF. The CDR3, as DNA: TGTGCCAGCAGCTTAGTAGGGTACGAGCAGTACTTC.

The chain uses TRBV7-9 and TRBJ2-7; the match to TRBD1 covers 8 bases. The junction had 8 bases not matched to a gene; V was cut back by 4 bases and J by 6 bases. The CDR3 has 14 residues. Germline lookup yields CDR1 SEHNR and CDR2 FQNEAQ (reference sequence). CDR3 amino acids: CASSSQGASGEQYF. As DNA, the CDR3 is TGTGCCAGCAGCTCTCAGGGGGCATCTGGCGAGCAGTACTTC. Drawing the rest from reference TRBV7-9 and TRBJ2-7, the complete variable domain is DTGVSQNPRHKITKRGQNVTFRCDPISEHNRLYWYRQTLGQGPEFLTYFQNEAQLEKSRLLSDRFSAERPKGSFSTLEIQRTEQGDSAMYLCASSSQGASGEQYFGPGTRLTVT.

This clone appeared once. CDR3 nucleotide sequence: TGTGCCAGCAGCTTGGTCGGGGTCCGGGACAGGGCAATGGGGGGTACGCAGTATTTT. The encoded protein is CASSLVGVRDRAMGGTQYF. The chain couples TRBV5-6 to TRBJ2-3; 9 nucleotides match TRBD1. The CDR3 is made up of 19 amino acids. V lost 0 bases and J lost 8; bases outside the gene matches: 19. Germline CDR1 is SGHDT and CDR2 is YYEEEE.

Written as DNA, the CDR3 is TGTGCCAGCAGCTTAGCCCGACAGGGAGTAGTTTTCTACGAGCAGTACTTC. Translation: CASSLARQGVVFYEQYF. This sequence joins TRBV11-2 and TRBJ2-7; 7 nucleotides agree with TRBD1. The CDR3 has 17 amino acids. CDR1 SGHAT and CDR2 FQNNGV come from the germline V gene. The trim removed 1 base at V and 3 bases at J, leaving 12 bases unmatched.

The chain links TRBV4-1 to TRBJ2-2; D not resolved. Trimming left V 3 bases short and J 3 bases short, with 14 bases between. This CDR3 region has 16 residues. CDR1 MGHRA and CDR2 YSYEKL come from the germline V gene. The CDR3 DNA reads as TGCGCCAGCAGCCAGTTCCCCCGGGCGGACACCGGGGAGCTGTTTTTT. Amino acids: CASSQFPRADTGELFF.

The J gene is TRBJ1-2, the V gene TRBV28; D is ambiguous. Looked up from germline, CDR1 is MDHEN and CDR2 is SYDVKM. The germline V and J ends were trimmed by 5 bases and 5 bases, with 9 bases remaining between them. The CDR3 contains 12 residues. CDR3 sequence: CASSNRGYGYTF. In nucleotides, the CDR3 is TGTGCCAGCAGTAACCGGGGATATGGCTACACCTTC.

V and J are TRBV6-5 and TRBJ1-2, with D maybe TRBD1 (6 bases). With 0 bases removed from V and 7 bases from J, the gap between germline ends came to 15 bases. The germline CDR1 and CDR2 sequences are MNHEY and SVGAGI. This CDR3 is built from 15 residues. The CDR3 here is CASSYSSRGAFGYTF. In DNA form, the CDR3 reads TGTGCCAGCAGTTACTCATCGCGGGGGGCGTTTGGCTACACCTTC.

Remarks on this clone: This CDR3 is also generated by other DNA sequences in the sample. The gene calls are TRBV5-4 and TRBJ1-1, with a tentative D call TRBD1 (6 bases). The CDR3 loop spans 14 amino acids. Between the trimmed V and J ends, which lost 2 bases and 0 bases, there was a span of 8 bases. Germline V gene data show CDR1 as SGHNT and CDR2 as YYREEE (reference sequence). The CDR3 loop reads CASSLQGMNTEAFF. The CDR3 nucleotides are TGTGCCAGCAGCTTACAGGGCATGAACACTGAAGCTTTCTTT.

The chain carries TRBV4-3 and TRBJ1-4; D is possibly TRBD1 (5 bases). V lost 3 bases and J lost 6, with 17 bases in between. The CDR3 runs to 16 residues. CDR1 and CDR2 from the germline V gene are LGHNA and YSLEER. This CDR3 reads CASSQPTTGVYEKLFF. CDR3 nucleotides: TGCGCCAGCAGCCAGCCGACGACGGGGGTCTATGAAAAACTGTTTTTT.

This clone showed up just once. The V gene is TRBV5-1, the J gene TRBJ2-5, with TRBD1 matching 7 bases. In germline, CDR1 is SGHRS, CDR2 YFSETQ. The CDR3 extends over 15 amino acids. The J segment lost 5 bases and the V segment lost 4 bases, leaving 11 bases of the junction unmatched. CDR3 DNA: TGCGCCAGCAGCGGAGAGGGACAGTATGCCGAGACCCAGTACTTC. This encodes CASSGEGQYAETQYF.

As for this clone: The same CDR3 also results from other DNA sequences found in this sample. The chain couples TRBV2 to TRBJ2-2; tentative D call: TRBD1 (6 bases). CDR3 length equals 15 residues. Germline V gene data show CDR1 as SNHLY and CDR2 as FYNNEI. Between the trimmed V and J ends, which lost 4 bases and 1 base, there was a span of 10 bases. The chain's CDR3 is CASSGQGRNTGELFF. The CDR3 nucleotides read TGTGCCAGCAGTGGGCAGGGGCGGAACACCGGGGAGCTGTTTTTT.

The genes are TRBV15 and TRBJ2-2, with D perhaps TRBD2 (6 bases). Germline V gives CDR1 LNHNV, CDR2 YYDKDF (reference sequence). CDR3 size: 16 residues. V was clipped by 1 base and J by 4 bases, with 13 bases between them. CDR3 loop: CATSRVAEPGTGELFF. The CDR3 DNA reads TGTGCCACCAGCAGAGTAGCGGAGCCGGGCACCGGGGAGCTGTTTTTT.

This chain connects TRBV5-1 to TRBJ1-2; no reliable D call. The CDR3 loop spans 15 amino acids. Germline V gene lookup returns CDR1 SGHRS and CDR2 YFSETQ. V dropped 4 bases and J dropped 1 base, with 14 bases sitting between them. DNA of the CDR3: TGCGCCAGCAGCCGAGGACTACCGAGTAACTATGGCTACACCTTC. Translating it yields CASSRGLPSNYGYTF.

The rearrangement uses TRBV11-1 and TRBJ2-1; the match to TRBD2 covers 11 bases. J gave up 10 bases and V 1 base, and 6 bases lay outside the gene matches. Looked up from germline, CDR1 is SGHAT and CDR2 is FQDESV (reference sequence). The CDR3 runs 15 residues. CDR3 sequence (DNA): TGTGCCAGCAGCTTAGGACTAGCGGGACTAGGGGAGCAGTTCTTC. Residues: CASSLGLAGLGEQFF.

The chain is built from TRBV11-2 and TRBJ2-5; perhaps TRBD2 as D (6 bases). The CDR3 covers 13 residues. The germline V and J ends were trimmed by 5 bases and 0 bases, with 7 bases remaining between them. Germline loops: CDR1 SGHAT, CDR2 FQNNGV. CDR3 in amino acids: CASSRDYQETQYF. For the CDR3, the DNA is TGTGCCAGCAGCCGGGACTACCAAGAGACCCAGTACTTC.

The chain recombines TRBV10-2 with TRBJ2-7; D gene unclear. Germline V gene sequence: CDR1 WSHSY, CDR2 SAAADI. The CDR3 runs to 15 residues. Trimming removed 7 bases at V and 3 bases at J, with 19 bases between. The CDR3 coding sequence is TGCGCCAGCACCACCGCCTTCAGCGCGAACTACGAGCAGTACTTC. Residues: CASTTAFSANYEQYF.

The chain recombines TRBV12-5 with TRBJ2-3; weak D call: TRBD2 (5 bases). Germline V gives CDR1 LGHNT, CDR2 FRNRAP. The ends were cut back, 9 bases at V and 2 bases at J, with 9 bases in the middle. The CDR3 is made up of 12 amino acids. In DNA, the CDR3 is TGTGCTAGCTCGGGATCCACAGATACGCAGTATTTT. This encodes CASSGSTDTQYF.

The V and J genes are TRBV19 and TRBJ2-7, with D perhaps matching TRBD2 (5 bases). The CDR3 has 15 amino acids. V was trimmed by 5 bases and J by 5 bases, leaving 19 bases between them. Germline CDR1 and CDR2: LNHDA and SQIVND (reference sequence). CDR3 protein: CASSGLRALPNEQYF. Here the CDR3 DNA reads TGTGCCAGTAGTGGCTTGAGGGCCCTACCGAACGAGCAGTACTTC. Filled out from reference TRBV19 and TRBJ2-7, the complete variable domain reads DGGITQSPKYLFRKEGQNVTLSCEQNLNHDAMYWYRQDPGQGLRLIYYSQIVNDFQKGDIAEGYSVSREKKESFPLTVTSAQKNPTAFYLCASSGLRALPNEQYFGPGTRLTVT.

The J gene is TRBJ2-7, the V gene TRBV28; the D gene could be TRBD1 or TRBD2 (5 bases each). The V end was cut by 5 bases, the J end by 3 bases, with 14 bases between. CDR1 is MDHEN, CDR2 SYDVKM, per germline. This CDR3 is built from 14 residues. CDR3 sequence (DNA): TGTGCCAGCAGTATAACCGGGACCGGCTACGAGCAGTACTTC. It codes for CASSITGTGYEQYF.

V and J are TRBV29-1 and TRBJ1-1, with D unresolved. V shed 4 bases and J shed 7 bases, with 19 bases lying between them. The CDR3 runs to 14 residues. CDR1 is SQVTM and CDR2 is ANQGSEA in the germline V gene. In DNA, the CDR3 is TGCAGCGTTGTAACCCGAGTAGTGGGAGGTGAAGCTTTCTTT. It translates to CSVVTRVVGGEAFF.

Only one count was recorded for this clone. The rearrangement uses TRBV2 and TRBJ2-1; a weak D match, TRBD2 (6 bases). The CDR3 sequence is 12 residues long. Germline lookup yields CDR1 SNHLY and CDR2 FYNNEI. Trimming took off 8 bases at V and 10 bases at J, with 15 bases between the two ends. The CDR3 coding sequence is TGTGCCAGCCAAACCAGCGGGCAAGAGCAGTTCTTC. Translation: CASQTSGQEQFF.

This chain connects TRBV15 to TRBJ1-5; D unresolved. Per germline, CDR1 LNHNV and CDR2 YYDKDF (reference sequence). There are 18 residues in the CDR3. V dropped 0 bases and J dropped 0 bases, with 15 bases sitting between them. The CDR3 bases are TGTGCCACCAGCAGAGATGGTCGGGAATTCTATAGCAATCAGCCCCAGCATTTT. Residues: CATSRDGREFYSNQPQHF.

This rearrangement joins TRBV27 to TRBJ2-7; D perhaps matches TRBD1 (6 bases). Trimming left V 2 bases short and J 7 bases short, with 12 bases between. Germline V gene data show CDR1 as MNHEY and CDR2 as SMNVEV (reference sequence). CDR3 length: 13 residues. The CDR3 DNA sequence: TGTGCCAGCAGTTTAGTTAGGGGGTCGGAGCAGTACTTC. Translating it yields CASSLVRGSEQYF.

Points on this clone: Other DNA sequences from this sample encode an identical CDR3 as well. The chain combines TRBV5-1 with TRBJ1-2; perhaps TRBD1 as D (6 bases). There are 14 residues in the CDR3. Deletions cut 4 bases from V and 0 bases from J, with 10 bases between. The germline V gene encodes CDR1 SGHRS and CDR2 YFSETQ. The CDR3 protein is CASSQTGANYGYTF. The CDR3 DNA is TGCGCCAGCAGCCAGACAGGAGCTAACTATGGCTACACCTTC.

The V call is TRBV6-1, the J call TRBJ2-7; TRBD1 matches at 7 bases. Germline V gives CDR1 MNHNS, CDR2 SASEGT. The junction had 12 bases not matched to a gene; V was cut back by 5 bases and J by 5 bases. This CDR3 region has 15 residues. The CDR3 sequence: CASSLTGYASHEQYF. The CDR3 DNA follows: TGTGCCAGCAGTCTGACAGGGTACGCTTCCCACGAGCAGTACTTC.

The DNA of the CDR3 is TGTGCCAGCAGTTTAAGTGGGCTAGCGGGACTCTACAATGAGCAGTTCTTC. Protein sequence: CASSLSGLAGLYNEQFF. The chain joins TRBV28 to TRBJ2-1, with TRBD2 matching over 9 bases. There are 17 residues in the CDR3. Germline CDR1 reads MDHEN; CDR2 reads SYDVKM. Losses at the gene ends were 2 bases for V and 3 bases for J; bases not matched to a gene: 8.

The V call is TRBV27, the J call TRBJ2-5; possibly TRBD2 for D (7 bases). Germline V gives CDR1 MNHEY, CDR2 SMNVEV (reference sequence). This CDR3 comprises 17 residues. Trimming left V 4 bases short and J 4 bases short, with 22 bases between. The CDR3 protein is CASSSSGSGGAGETQYF. The CDR3 DNA follows: TGTGCCAGCAGTTCCAGCGGGTCGGGGGGCGCAGGAGAGACCCAGTACTTC.

The chain links TRBV28 to TRBJ1-5; tentative D call: TRBD1 (6 bases). With 8 bases removed from V and 2 bases from J, the gap between germline ends came to 10 bases. This CDR3 region has 13 residues. Per the germline V gene, CDR1 is MDHEN and CDR2 is SYDVKM. DNA for the CDR3: TGTGCCAGCTCGGACAGCGGCAATCAGCCCCAGCATTTT. Translation gives CASSDSGNQPQHF.